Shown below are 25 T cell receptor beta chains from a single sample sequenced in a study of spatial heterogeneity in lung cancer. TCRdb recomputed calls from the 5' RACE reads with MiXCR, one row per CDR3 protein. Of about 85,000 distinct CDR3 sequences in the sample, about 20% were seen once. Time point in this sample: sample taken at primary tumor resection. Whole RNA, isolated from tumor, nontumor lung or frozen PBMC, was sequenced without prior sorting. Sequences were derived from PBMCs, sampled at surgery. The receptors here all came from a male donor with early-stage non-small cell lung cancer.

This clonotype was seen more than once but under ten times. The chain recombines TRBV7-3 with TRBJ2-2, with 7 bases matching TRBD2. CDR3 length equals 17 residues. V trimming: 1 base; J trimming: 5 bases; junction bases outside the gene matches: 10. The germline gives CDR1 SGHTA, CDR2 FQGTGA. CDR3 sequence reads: CASSLSAAGVETGELFF. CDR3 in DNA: TGTGCCAGCAGCTTAAGTGCGGCGGGAGTAGAAACCGGGGAGCTGTTTTTT.

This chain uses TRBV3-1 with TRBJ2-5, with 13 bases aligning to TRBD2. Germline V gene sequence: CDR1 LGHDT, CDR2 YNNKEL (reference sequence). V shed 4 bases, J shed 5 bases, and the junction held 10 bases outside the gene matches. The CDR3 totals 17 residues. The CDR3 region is CASSLSTSGGTGETQYF. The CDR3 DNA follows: TGTGCCAGCAGCCTCTCGACTAGCGGGGGGACAGGGGAGACCCAGTACTTC.

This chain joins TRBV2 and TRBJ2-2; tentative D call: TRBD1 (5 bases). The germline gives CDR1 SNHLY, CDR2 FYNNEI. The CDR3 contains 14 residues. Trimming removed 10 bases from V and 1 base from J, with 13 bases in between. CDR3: CAIHRLVNTGELFF. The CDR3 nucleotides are TGTGCCATCCACAGGCTAGTGAACACCGGGGAGCTGTTTTTT. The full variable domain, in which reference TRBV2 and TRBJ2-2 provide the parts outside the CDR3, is EPEVTQTPSHQVTQMGQEVILRCVPISNHLYFYWYRQILGQKVEFLVSFYNNEISEKSEIFDDQFSVERPDGSNFTLKIRSTKLEDSAMYFCAIHRLVNTGELFFGEGSRLTVL.

In nucleotides, the CDR3 is TGTGCCAGCACCGGGACTAGGAGCACAGATACGCAGTATTTT. It encodes CASTGTRSTDTQYF. The chain combines TRBV11-1 with TRBJ2-3; 8 positions agree with TRBD2. Germline CDR1 reads SGHAT; CDR2 reads FQDESV (reference sequence). V gave up 7 bases and J gave up 0 bases; unmatched junction bases: 3. The CDR3 extends over 14 amino acids.

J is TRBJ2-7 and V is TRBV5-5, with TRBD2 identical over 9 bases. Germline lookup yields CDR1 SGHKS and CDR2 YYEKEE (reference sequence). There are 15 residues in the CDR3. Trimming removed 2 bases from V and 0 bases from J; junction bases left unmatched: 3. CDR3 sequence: CASSLERGASYEQYF. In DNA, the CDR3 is TGTGCCAGCAGCTTAGAGCGGGGGGCCTCCTACGAGCAGTACTTC.

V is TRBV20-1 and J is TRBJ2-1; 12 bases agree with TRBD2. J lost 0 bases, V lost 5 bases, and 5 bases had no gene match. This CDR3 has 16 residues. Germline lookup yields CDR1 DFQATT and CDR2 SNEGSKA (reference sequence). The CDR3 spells CSAPTSGGSSYNEQFF. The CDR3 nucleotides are TGCAGTGCTCCGACTAGCGGGGGAAGCTCCTACAATGAGCAGTTCTTC.

CDR3: CASSNGGGTDTQYF. CDR3 DNA sequence: TGTGCCAGCAGTAATGGGGGAGGCACAGATACGCAGTATTTT. The chain recombines TRBV6-5 with TRBJ2-3; D may correspond to TRBD1 or TRBD2 (5 bases each). Trimming pared 5 bases from V and 1 base from J, leaving 10 bases between. The length of the CDR3 is 14 residues. Germline CDR1 reads MNHEY; CDR2 reads SVGAGI.

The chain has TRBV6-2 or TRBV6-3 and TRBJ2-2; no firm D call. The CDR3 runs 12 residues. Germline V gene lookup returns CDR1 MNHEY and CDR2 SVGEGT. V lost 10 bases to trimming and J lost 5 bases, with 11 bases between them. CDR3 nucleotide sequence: TGTGCCACCACCCGGCGGACCGGGGAGCTGTTTTTT. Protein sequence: CATTRRTGELFF.

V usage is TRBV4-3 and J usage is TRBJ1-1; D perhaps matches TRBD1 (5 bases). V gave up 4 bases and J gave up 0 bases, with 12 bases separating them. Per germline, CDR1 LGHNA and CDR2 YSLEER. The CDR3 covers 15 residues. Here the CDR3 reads CASSLGLPMNTEAFF. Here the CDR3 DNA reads TGCGCCAGCAGCCTGGGACTTCCAATGAACACTGAAGCTTTCTTT.

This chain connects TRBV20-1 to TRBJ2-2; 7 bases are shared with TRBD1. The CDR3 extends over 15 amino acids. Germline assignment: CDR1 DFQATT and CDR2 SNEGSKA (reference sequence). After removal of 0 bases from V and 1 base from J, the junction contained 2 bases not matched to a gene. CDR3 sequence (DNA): TGCAGTGCTAGAGATCGACAGGGGAACACCGGGGAGCTGTTTTTT. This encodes CSARDRQGNTGELFF.

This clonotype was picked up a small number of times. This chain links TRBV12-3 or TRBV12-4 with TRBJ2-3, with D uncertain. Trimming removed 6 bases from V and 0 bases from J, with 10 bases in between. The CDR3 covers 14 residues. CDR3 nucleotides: TGTGCCAGCAGACAGAGATCTAGCACAGATACGCAGTATTTT. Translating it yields CASRQRSSTDTQYF.

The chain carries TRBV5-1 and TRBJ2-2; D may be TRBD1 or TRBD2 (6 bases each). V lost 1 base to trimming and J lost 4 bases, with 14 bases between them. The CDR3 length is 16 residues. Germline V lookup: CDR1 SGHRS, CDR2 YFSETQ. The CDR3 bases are TGCGCCAGCAGCTTGCTGGGGGGCTCGAGCACCGGGGAGCTGTTTTTT. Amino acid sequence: CASSLLGGSSTGELFF.

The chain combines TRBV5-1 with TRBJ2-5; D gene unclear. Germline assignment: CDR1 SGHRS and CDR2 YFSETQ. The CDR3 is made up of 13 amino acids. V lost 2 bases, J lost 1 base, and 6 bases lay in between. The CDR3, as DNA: TGCGCCAGCAGCTTAGGGATCCAAGAGACCCAGTACTTC. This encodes CASSLGIQETQYF.

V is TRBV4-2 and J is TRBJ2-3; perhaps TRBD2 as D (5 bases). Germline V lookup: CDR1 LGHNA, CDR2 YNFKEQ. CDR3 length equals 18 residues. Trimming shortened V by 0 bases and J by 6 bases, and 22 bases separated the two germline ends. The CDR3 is CASSQDSDNGLTSDTQYF. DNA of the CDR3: TGTGCCAGCAGCCAAGATTCAGATAACGGACTTACATCGGATACGCAGTATTTT.

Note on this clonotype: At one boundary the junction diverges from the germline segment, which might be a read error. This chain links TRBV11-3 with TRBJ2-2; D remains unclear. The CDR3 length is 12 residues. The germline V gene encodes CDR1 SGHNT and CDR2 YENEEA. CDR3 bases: TGTGCCAGCAGCTTGAACGCCGGGGAGCTGTTTTTT. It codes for CASSLNAGELFF.

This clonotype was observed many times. The CDR3 bases are TGTGCCAGCAGCCAGGCAGGGGGAATCGGGAACAATGAGCAGTTCTTC. Translating it yields CASSQAGGIGNNEQFF. The chain recombines TRBV28 with TRBJ2-1, with 7 bases that match TRBD1. V lost 6 bases, J lost 5 bases, and 13 bases stayed unmatched. The CDR3 has 16 amino acids. CDR1 is MDHEN and CDR2 is SYDVKM in the germline V gene.

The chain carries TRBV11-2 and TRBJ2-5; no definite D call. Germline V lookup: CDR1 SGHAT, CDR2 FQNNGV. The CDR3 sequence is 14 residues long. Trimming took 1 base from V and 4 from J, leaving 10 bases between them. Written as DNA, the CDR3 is TGTGCCAGCAGCTTAGTCCAACCTAGAGAGACCCAGTACTTC. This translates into CASSLVQPRETQYF.

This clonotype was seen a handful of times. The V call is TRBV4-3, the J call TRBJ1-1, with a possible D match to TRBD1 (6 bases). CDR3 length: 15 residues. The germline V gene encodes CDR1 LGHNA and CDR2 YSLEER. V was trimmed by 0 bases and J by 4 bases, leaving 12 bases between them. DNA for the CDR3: TGCGCCAGCAGCCAAGATCGGGGGGCAAGCACTGAAGCTTTCTTT. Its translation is CASSQDRGASTEAFF.

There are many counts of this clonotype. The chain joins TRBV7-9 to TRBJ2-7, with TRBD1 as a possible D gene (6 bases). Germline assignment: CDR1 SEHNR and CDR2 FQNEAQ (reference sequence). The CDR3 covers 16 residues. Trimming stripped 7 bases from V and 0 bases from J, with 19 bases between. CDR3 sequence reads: CASTSAGTPSSYEQYF. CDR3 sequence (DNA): TGTGCCAGCACCTCAGCCGGGACACCAAGCTCCTACGAGCAGTACTTC.

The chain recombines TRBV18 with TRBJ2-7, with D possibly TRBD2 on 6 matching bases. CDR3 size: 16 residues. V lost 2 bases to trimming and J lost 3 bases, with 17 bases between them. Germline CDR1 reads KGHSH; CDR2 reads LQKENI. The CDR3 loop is CASSPIWASDHYEQYF. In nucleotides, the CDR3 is TGTGCCAGCTCACCAATCTGGGCTAGCGACCACTACGAGCAGTACTTC.

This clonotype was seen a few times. CDR3 sequence: CSVEDVSESIYGTGELFF. The CDR3 region has the DNA TGCAGCGTTGAAGATGTTAGCGAGAGCATTTACGGGACCGGGGAGCTGTTTTTT. The V and J genes are TRBV29-1 and TRBJ2-2, with D possibly TRBD2 on 5 matching bases. The CDR3 runs to 18 residues. Germline loops: CDR1 SQVTM, CDR2 ANQGSEA. The germline V and J ends were trimmed by 0 bases and 5 bases, with 22 bases remaining between them.

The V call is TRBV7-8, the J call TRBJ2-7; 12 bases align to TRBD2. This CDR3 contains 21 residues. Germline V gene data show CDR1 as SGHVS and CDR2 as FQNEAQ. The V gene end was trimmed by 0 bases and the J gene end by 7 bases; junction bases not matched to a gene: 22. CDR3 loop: CASSLAPPGQGLAGLSWEQYF. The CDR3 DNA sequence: TGTGCCAGCAGCTTAGCGCCCCCGGGCCAAGGACTAGCGGGACTTTCCTGGGAGCAGTACTTC.

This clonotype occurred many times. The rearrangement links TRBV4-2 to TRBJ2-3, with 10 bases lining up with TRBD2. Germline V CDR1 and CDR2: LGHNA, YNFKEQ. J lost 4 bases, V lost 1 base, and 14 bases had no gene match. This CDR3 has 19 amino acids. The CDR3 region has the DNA TGTGCCAGCAGCCAAGGAGGGCTAGCGGGGGATTTTTTCTCAGATACGCAGTATTTT. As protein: CASSQGGLAGDFFSDTQYF.

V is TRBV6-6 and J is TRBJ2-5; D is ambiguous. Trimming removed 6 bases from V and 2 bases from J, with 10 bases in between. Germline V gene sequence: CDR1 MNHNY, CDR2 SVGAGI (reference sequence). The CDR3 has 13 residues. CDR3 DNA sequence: TGTGCCAGCAGACGGCGAACACAAGAGACCCAGTACTTC. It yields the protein CASRRRTQETQYF.

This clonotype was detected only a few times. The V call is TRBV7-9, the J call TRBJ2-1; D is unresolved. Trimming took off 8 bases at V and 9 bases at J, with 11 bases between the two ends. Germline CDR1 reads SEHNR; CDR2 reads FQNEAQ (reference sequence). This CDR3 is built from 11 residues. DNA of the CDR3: TGTGCCAGCCCCACGCCGGGTGAGCAGTTCTTC. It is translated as CASPTPGEQFF.